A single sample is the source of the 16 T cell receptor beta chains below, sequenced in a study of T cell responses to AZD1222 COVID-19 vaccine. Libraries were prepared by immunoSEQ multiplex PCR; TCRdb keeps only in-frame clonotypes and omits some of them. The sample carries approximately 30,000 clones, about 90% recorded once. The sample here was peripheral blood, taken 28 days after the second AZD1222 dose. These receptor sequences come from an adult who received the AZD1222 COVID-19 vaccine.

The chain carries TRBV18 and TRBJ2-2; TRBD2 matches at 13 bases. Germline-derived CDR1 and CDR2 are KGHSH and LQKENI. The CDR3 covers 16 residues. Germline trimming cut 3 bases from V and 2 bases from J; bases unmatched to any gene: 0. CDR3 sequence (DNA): TGTGCCAGCTCACCGGGACTAGCGGGAAACACCGGGGAGCTGTTTTTT. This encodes CASSPGLAGNTGELFF. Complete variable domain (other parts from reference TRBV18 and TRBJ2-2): NAGVMQNPRHLVRRRGQEARLRCSPMKGHSHVYWYRQLPEEGLKFMVYLQKENIIDESGMPKERFSAEFPKEGPSILRIQQVVRGDSAAYFCASSPGLAGNTGELFFGEGSRLTVL.

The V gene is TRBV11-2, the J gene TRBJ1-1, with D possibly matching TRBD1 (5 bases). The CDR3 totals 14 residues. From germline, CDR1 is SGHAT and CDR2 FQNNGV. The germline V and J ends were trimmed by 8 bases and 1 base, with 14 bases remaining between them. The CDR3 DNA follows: TGTGCCAGCGTATCGGGCAGGGCGAACACTGAAGCTTTCTTT. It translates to CASVSGRANTEAFF.

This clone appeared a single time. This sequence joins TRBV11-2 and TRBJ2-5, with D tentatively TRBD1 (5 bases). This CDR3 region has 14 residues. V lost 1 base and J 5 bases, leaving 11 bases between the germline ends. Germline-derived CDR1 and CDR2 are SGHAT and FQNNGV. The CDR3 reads CASSLGGRVETQYF. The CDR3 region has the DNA TGTGCCAGCAGCTTAGGAGGCAGGGTGGAGACCCAGTACTTC.

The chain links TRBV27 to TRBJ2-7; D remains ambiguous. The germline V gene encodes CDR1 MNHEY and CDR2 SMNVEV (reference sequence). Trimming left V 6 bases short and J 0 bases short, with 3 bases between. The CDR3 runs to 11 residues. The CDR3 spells CASRSSYEQYF. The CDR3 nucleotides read TGTGCCAGCAGGTCCTCCTACGAGCAGTACTTC.

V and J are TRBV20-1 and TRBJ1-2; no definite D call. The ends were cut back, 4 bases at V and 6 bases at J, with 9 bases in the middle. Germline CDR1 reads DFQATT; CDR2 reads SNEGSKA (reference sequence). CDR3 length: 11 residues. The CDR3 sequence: CSANSGDGYTF. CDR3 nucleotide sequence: TGCAGTGCTAATTCAGGAGATGGCTACACCTTC.

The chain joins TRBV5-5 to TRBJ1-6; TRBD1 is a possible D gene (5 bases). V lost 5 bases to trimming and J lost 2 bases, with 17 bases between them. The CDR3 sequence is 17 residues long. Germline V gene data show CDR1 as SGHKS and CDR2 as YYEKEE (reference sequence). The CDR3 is CASRERDGGTYNSPLHF. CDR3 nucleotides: TGTGCCAGCAGGGAGCGGGACGGCGGAACCTATAATTCACCCCTCCACTTT.

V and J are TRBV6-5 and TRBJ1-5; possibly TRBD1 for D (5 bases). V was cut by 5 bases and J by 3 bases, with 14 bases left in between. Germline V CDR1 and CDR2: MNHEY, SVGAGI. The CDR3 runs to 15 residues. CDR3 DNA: TGTGCCAGCAGTCTCGACAGAAACCACAATCAGCCCCAGCATTTT. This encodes CASSLDRNHNQPQHF.

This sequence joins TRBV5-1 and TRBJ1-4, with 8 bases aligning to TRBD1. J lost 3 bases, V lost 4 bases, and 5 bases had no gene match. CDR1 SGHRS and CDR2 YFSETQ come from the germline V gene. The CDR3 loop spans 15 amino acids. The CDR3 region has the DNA TGCGCCAGCAGCGCACCGGGACAGGCTAATGAAAAACTGTTTTTT. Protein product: CASSAPGQANEKLFF. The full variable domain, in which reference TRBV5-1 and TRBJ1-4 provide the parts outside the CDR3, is KAGVTQTPRYLIKTRGQQVTLSCSPISGHRSVSWYQQTPGQGLQFLFEYFSETQRNKGNFPGRFSGRQFSNSRSEMNVSTLELGDSALYLCASSAPGQANEKLFFGSGTQLSVL.

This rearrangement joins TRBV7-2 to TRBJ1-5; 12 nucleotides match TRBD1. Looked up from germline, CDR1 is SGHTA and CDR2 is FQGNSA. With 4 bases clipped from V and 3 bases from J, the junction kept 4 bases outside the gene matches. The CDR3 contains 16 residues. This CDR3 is CASSWGQGANNQPQHF. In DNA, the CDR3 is TGTGCCAGCAGCTGGGGACAGGGGGCTAACAATCAGCCCCAGCATTTT.

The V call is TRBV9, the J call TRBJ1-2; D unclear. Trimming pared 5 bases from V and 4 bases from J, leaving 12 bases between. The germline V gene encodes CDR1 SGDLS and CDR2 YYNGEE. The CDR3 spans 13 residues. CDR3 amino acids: CASRTAPGYGYTF. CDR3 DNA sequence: TGTGCCAGCAGGACCGCTCCAGGCTATGGCTACACCTTC.

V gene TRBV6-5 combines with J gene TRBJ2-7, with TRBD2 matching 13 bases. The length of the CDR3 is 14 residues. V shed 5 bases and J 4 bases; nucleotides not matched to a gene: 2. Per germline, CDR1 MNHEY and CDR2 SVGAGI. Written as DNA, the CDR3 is TGTGCCAGCAGTCCGGGACTAGCGGGGTACGAGCAGTACTTC. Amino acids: CASSPGLAGYEQYF.

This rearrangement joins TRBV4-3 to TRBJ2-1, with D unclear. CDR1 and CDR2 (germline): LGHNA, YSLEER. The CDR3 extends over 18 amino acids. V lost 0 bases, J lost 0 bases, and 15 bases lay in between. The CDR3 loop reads CASSQDVGSPSSYNEQFF. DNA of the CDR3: TGCGCCAGCAGCCAAGATGTAGGCTCTCCGAGCTCCTACAATGAGCAGTTCTTC.

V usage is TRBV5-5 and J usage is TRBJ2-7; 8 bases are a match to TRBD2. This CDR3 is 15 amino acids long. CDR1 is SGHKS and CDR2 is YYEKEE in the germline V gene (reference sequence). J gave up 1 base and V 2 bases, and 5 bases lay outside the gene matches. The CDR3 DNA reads TGTGCCAGCAGCTTTAGTACTAGCGGTTCCTACGAGCAGTACTTC. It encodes CASSFSTSGSYEQYF.

The DNA for the CDR3 is TGTGCCAGTAGTGGAGGGACCGCAACTAATGAAAAACTGTTTTTT. Translation: CASSGGTATNEKLFF. This chain connects TRBV19 to TRBJ1-4; weak D call: TRBD1 (5 bases). Trimming pared 5 bases from V and 0 bases from J, leaving 10 bases between. In germline, CDR1 is LNHDA, CDR2 SQIVND (reference sequence). The CDR3 is 15 amino acids. Supplemented by reference TRBV19 and TRBJ1-4, the full variable domain reads DGGITQSPKYLFRKEGQNVTLSCEQNLNHDAMYWYRQDPGQGLRLIYYSQIVNDFQKGDIAEGYSVSREKKESFPLTVTSAQKNPTAFYLCASSGGTATNEKLFFGSGTQLSVL.

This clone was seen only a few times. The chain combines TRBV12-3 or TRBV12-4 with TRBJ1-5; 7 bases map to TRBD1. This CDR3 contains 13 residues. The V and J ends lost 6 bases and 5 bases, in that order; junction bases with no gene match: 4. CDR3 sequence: CASRRTGDQPQHF. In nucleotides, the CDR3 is TGTGCCAGCAGAAGGACAGGTGATCAGCCCCAGCATTTT.

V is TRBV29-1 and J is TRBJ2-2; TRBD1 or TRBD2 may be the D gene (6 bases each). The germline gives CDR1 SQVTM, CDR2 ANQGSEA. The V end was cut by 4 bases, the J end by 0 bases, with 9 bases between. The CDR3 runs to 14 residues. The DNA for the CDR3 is TGCAGCGTTGGGAGGGGGACGAACACCGGGGAGCTGTTTTTT. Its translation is CSVGRGTNTGELFF.